Each of the 26 T cell receptor beta chains below was sequenced from the same sample in a study of Graves' ophthalmopathy and Graves' hyperthyroidism. RNA transcripts yielded amplified TCR beta CDR3 regions. Second-round multiplex PCR came after first-round RT-PCR with HTBI primers. Each CDR3 protein gets one entry after TCRdb re-called the multiplex PCR reads with MiXCR. The top ten hold over 7.5% of the sample, which has about 210,000 distinct CDR3 sequences, around 30% seen once. Sequenced sample: peripheral blood. The receptors shown here come from a man aged 45-65 years with Graves' ophthalmopathy.

This sequence joins TRBV12-5 and TRBJ2-2; 10 bases line up with TRBD2. With V trimmed by 2 bases and J by 6 bases, 6 bases remained unmatched. There are 16 residues in the CDR3. Looked up from germline, CDR1 is LGHNT and CDR2 is FRNRAP. CDR3 sequence (DNA): TGTGCTAGTGGTTTGCTAGCGGGAGTGTCATCCGGGGAGCTGTTTTTT. Protein: CASGLLAGVSSGELFF.

This chain connects TRBV7-8 to TRBJ1-1; no clear D. Looked up from germline, CDR1 is SGHVS and CDR2 is FQNEAQ. The CDR3 length is 15 residues. V lost 0 bases to trimming and J lost 1 base, with 9 bases between them. Here the CDR3 DNA reads TGTGCCAGCAGCTTAGCATCGGCAGGGAACACTGAAGCTTTCTTT. Amino acid sequence: CASSLASAGNTEAFF.

This clonotype was counted at least ten times. The chain employs TRBV4-1 and TRBJ2-7; D is possibly TRBD1 or TRBD2 (5 bases each). V gave up 1 base and J gave up 4 bases, with 11 bases separating them. This CDR3 has 14 residues. Germline V gene data show CDR1 as MGHRA and CDR2 as YSYEKL. The CDR3: CASSQGEWGYEQYF. The CDR3 DNA reads as TGCGCCAGCAGCCAAGGGGAATGGGGGTACGAGCAGTACTTC.

There are many counts of this clonotype. The chain uses TRBV6-2 or TRBV6-3 and TRBJ2-5; D is perhaps TRBD1 (5 bases). Trimming left V 8 bases short and J 4 bases short, with 11 bases between. This CDR3 spans 12 amino acids. Germline lookup yields CDR1 MNHEY and CDR2 SVGEGT. The CDR3 protein is CASQGAGETQYF. CDR3 in DNA: TGTGCCAGCCAAGGGGCAGGAGAGACCCAGTACTTC.

This clonotype was picked up many times. The chain has TRBV3-1 and TRBJ2-2; TRBD1 might be the D (6 bases). V shed 1 base and J shed 2 bases, with 17 bases lying between them. The CDR3 totals 18 residues. Germline lookup yields CDR1 LGHDT and CDR2 YNNKEL (reference sequence). CDR3: CASSQGHLRGSNTGELFF. For the CDR3, the DNA is TGTGCCAGCAGCCAAGGCCACTTAAGGGGGAGCAACACCGGGGAGCTGTTTTTT.

The table lists this clonotype with many counts. This chain uses TRBV12-3 or TRBV12-4 with TRBJ1-3; D might be TRBD1 (5 bases). Between the trimmed V and J ends, which lost 3 bases and 2 bases, there was a span of 8 bases. The CDR3 consists of 14 residues. CDR3 DNA: TGTGCCAGCAGTTTCTCGGGGGCTGGAAACACCATATATTTT. Amino acids: CASSFSGAGNTIYF.

This clonotype was observed many times. This sequence joins TRBV24-1 and TRBJ1-2; TRBD1 matches 7 bases. The germline V gene encodes CDR1 KGHDR and CDR2 SFDVKD. The CDR3 extends over 14 amino acids. V lost 3 bases and J lost 2; bases outside the gene matches: 2. CDR3: CATSDLDRNYGYTF. The CDR3 coding sequence is TGTGCCACCAGTGATCTGGACAGGAACTATGGCTACACCTTC.

The J gene is TRBJ1-1, the V gene TRBV7-3; possibly TRBD1 for D (5 bases). This CDR3 region has 13 residues. The V end lost 5 bases, the J end lost 3 bases, and 10 bases lay between the germline ends. Germline lookup yields CDR1 SGHTA and CDR2 FQGTGA. Here the CDR3 DNA reads TGTGCCAGCAGCGTACAGGTGGACACTGAAGCTTTCTTT. Its protein product is CASSVQVDTEAFF.

The table lists this clonotype with many counts. The J gene is TRBJ2-7, the V gene TRBV3-1; D possibly corresponds to TRBD2 (5 bases). Germline V CDR1 and CDR2: LGHDT, YNNKEL (reference sequence). This CDR3 region has 16 residues. The V end was cut by 0 bases, the J end by 1 base, with 13 bases between. The CDR3 DNA sequence: TGTGCCAGCAGCCAAGAGGTCGCCCGAGGGTCCTACGAGCAGTACTTC. This translates into CASSQEVARGSYEQYF.

The genes are TRBV6-2 or TRBV6-3 and TRBJ2-7; 13 bases agree with TRBD2. Per germline, CDR1 MNHEY and CDR2 SVGEGT. After removal of 2 bases from V and 3 bases from J, the junction contained 10 bases not matched to a gene. The CDR3 length is 18 residues. CDR3 residues: CASSYATSGRALDYEQYF. As DNA, the CDR3 is TGTGCCAGCAGTTACGCCACTAGCGGGAGGGCTTTAGACTACGAGCAGTACTTC.

Ten or more counts support this clonotype. With a much larger clone just one base away, this may be a read error. The V call is TRBV28, the J call TRBJ1-5; D not resolved. Per the germline V gene, CDR1 is MDHEN and CDR2 is SYDVKM. Trimming took off 3 bases at V and 3 bases at J, with 6 bases between the two ends. CDR3 length: 13 residues. The DNA of the CDR3 is TGTGCCAGCAGTTTCCAGGTCAATCAGCCCCAGCATTTT. Translated, it gives CASSFQVNQPQHF.

The chain's CDR3 is CASSAPSGSGTYEQYF. In DNA, the CDR3 is TGTGCCAGCAGTGCCCCATCGGGATCGGGTACCTACGAGCAGTACTTC. V is TRBV6-1 and J is TRBJ2-7, with TRBD2 as a possible D gene (5 bases). CDR1 and CDR2 (germline): MNHNS, SASEGT. V gave up 4 bases and J gave up 2 bases, with 18 bases separating them. The CDR3 consists of 16 residues.

This clonotype was detected ten times or more. V and J are TRBV28 and TRBJ2-7, with 12 bases matching TRBD2. The CDR3 extends over 15 amino acids. The germline gives CDR1 MDHEN, CDR2 SYDVKM. J was trimmed by 4 bases and V by 5 bases; bases with no gene match: 6. As DNA, the CDR3 is TGTGCCAGCAGTCCCCGACTAGCGGGAGTGTACGAGCAGTACTTC. Its protein is CASSPRLAGVYEQYF.

The chain is built from TRBV19 and TRBJ2-7; 11 nucleotides align to TRBD1. The length of the CDR3 is 16 residues. The germline V gene has CDR1 LNHDA and CDR2 SQIVND (reference sequence). Trimming cost V 4 bases and J 3 bases; bases outside gene matches: 8. The CDR3, as DNA: TGTGCCAGTAGTACAGCCGGGACAGGGGGAAGCTACGAGCAGTACTTC. Translation gives CASSTAGTGGSYEQYF.

The sample holds many counts of this clonotype. For the CDR3, the DNA is TGTGCCACCAGTGATTTAGTCGAGGGGGAGCTGTTTTTT. Translated, it gives CATSDLVEGELFF. This chain links TRBV24-1 with TRBJ2-2; no clear D. Germline loops: CDR1 KGHDR, CDR2 SFDVKD. V was cut by 1 base and J by 8 bases, with 7 bases left in between. The CDR3 is 13 amino acids.

This clonotype was seen more than once but under ten times. The chain links TRBV28 to TRBJ2-3; D not certain. Between the trimmed V and J ends, which lost 1 base and 1 base, there was a span of 12 bases. There are 16 residues in the CDR3. Germline CDR1 reads MDHEN; CDR2 reads SYDVKM. The DNA for the CDR3 is TGTGCCAGCAGTTTATATGTAGCCCCGGGCACAGATACGCAGTATTTT. Its translation: CASSLYVAPGTDTQYF. The whole variable domain, filled in from reference TRBV28 and TRBJ2-3, reads DVKVTQSSRYLVKRTGEKVFLECVQDMDHENMFWYRQDPGLGLRLIYFSYDVKMKEKGDIPEGYSVSREKKERFSLILESASTNQTSMYLCASSLYVAPGTDTQYFGPGTRLTVL.

This clonotype occurred many times. V and J are TRBV20-1 and TRBJ2-7, with TRBD1 matching over 9 bases. The ends lost 5 bases at V and 5 bases at J; junction bases unmatched: 16. This CDR3 spans 16 amino acids. Looked up from germline, CDR1 is DFQATT and CDR2 is SNEGSKA (reference sequence). CDR3: CSASKTGTGLSHEQYF. In nucleotides, the CDR3 is TGCAGTGCTTCAAAGACCGGGACAGGGCTTTCCCACGAGCAGTACTTC.

This clonotype was seen repeatedly, ten times or more. J is TRBJ2-2 and V is TRBV3-1; D is unresolved. With 4 bases removed from V and 5 bases from J, the gap between germline ends came to 11 bases. Germline assignment: CDR1 LGHDT and CDR2 YNNKEL (reference sequence). The CDR3 spans 14 residues. The CDR3 protein is CASSPPISTGELFF. The CDR3 DNA follows: TGTGCCAGCAGCCCACCGATCAGTACCGGGGAGCTGTTTTTT.

This clonotype was counted many times. The chain has TRBV7-2 and TRBJ2-7; no reliable D call. The CDR3 is made up of 14 amino acids. CDR1 and CDR2 from the germline V gene are SGHTA and FQGNSA. V was clipped by 2 bases and J by 4 bases, with 12 bases between them. CDR3 region: CASSLQMAPYEQYF. In DNA form, the CDR3 reads TGTGCCAGCAGCTTACAAATGGCTCCTTACGAGCAGTACTTC. Complete variable domain (other parts from reference TRBV7-2 and TRBJ2-7): GAGVSQSPSNKVTEKGKDVELRCDPISGHTALYWYRQSLGQGLEFLIYFQGNSAPDKSGLPSDRFSAERTGGSVSTLTIQRTQQEDSAVYLCASSLQMAPYEQYFGPGTRLTVT.

This clonotype was seen at least ten times. This chain links TRBV11-2 with TRBJ2-7; 7 nucleotides align to TRBD2. Germline lookup yields CDR1 SGHAT and CDR2 FQNNGV. V dropped 5 bases and J dropped 3; count of bases not matched to a gene: 7. The CDR3 totals 14 residues. The DNA of the CDR3 is TGTGCCAGCAGCACGAGCGGGGTGGTCTACGAGCAGTACTTC. This encodes CASSTSGVVYEQYF.

This clonotype occurred many times. The V gene is TRBV4-3, the J gene TRBJ1-1; TRBD1 aligns across 11 bases. Germline V gene sequence: CDR1 LGHNA, CDR2 YSLEER. V shed 1 base, J shed 0 bases, and the junction held 16 bases outside the gene matches. The CDR3 is 21 amino acids. The CDR3 sequence is CASSQARRALGDRGLNTEAFF. The CDR3 DNA is TGCGCCAGCAGCCAAGCCCGGCGGGCCCTCGGGGACAGGGGGTTGAACACTGAAGCTTTCTTT.

The chain combines TRBV15 with TRBJ1-3; a weak D match, TRBD1 (5 bases). The CDR3 covers 12 residues. CDR1 LNHNV and CDR2 YYDKDF come from the germline V gene (reference sequence). Between the trimmed V and J ends, which lost 1 base and 11 bases, there was a span of 9 bases. CDR3 loop: CATSRATGPIYF. The CDR3 DNA reads as TGTGCCACCAGCAGAGCTACAGGCCCCATATATTTT.

There are many counts of this clonotype. The chain employs TRBV11-1 and TRBJ2-7, with 9 bases aligning to TRBD2. The ends lost 0 bases at V and 0 bases at J; junction bases unmatched: 12. The CDR3 runs to 19 residues. Germline assignment: CDR1 SGHAT and CDR2 FQDESV (reference sequence). The CDR3 sequence is CASSLALFEREAPSYEQYF. CDR3 nucleotides: TGTGCCAGCAGCTTAGCGCTATTTGAGCGGGAGGCCCCCTCCTACGAGCAGTACTTC.

This rearrangement joins TRBV10-3 to TRBJ2-5; 9 positions agree with TRBD2. Looked up from germline, CDR1 is ENHRY and CDR2 is SYGVKD. Trimming cost V 4 bases and J 5 bases; bases outside gene matches: 5. The CDR3 is made up of 14 amino acids. CDR3 sequence (DNA): TGTGCCATCAGTGCGCTAGCGGGACGGGAGACCCAGTACTTC. Its protein product is CAISALAGRETQYF.

This clonotype showed up many times. The rearrangement links TRBV18 to TRBJ1-1; no reliable D call. This CDR3 has 14 amino acids. V lost 2 bases and J lost 1, with 8 bases in between. CDR1 and CDR2 (germline): KGHSH, LQKENI. CDR3 bases: TGTGCCAGCTCACCAGTACACACGAACACTGAAGCTTTCTTT. Encoded protein: CASSPVHTNTEAFF.

This clonotype appeared many times. The V gene is TRBV19, the J gene TRBJ2-2; the D is unclear. Germline CDR1 and CDR2: LNHDA and SQIVND (reference sequence). The ends were cut back, 8 bases at V and 0 bases at J, with 19 bases in the middle. The CDR3 totals 17 residues. DNA of the CDR3: TGTGCCAGTCGGCCCTACTGGGTTCCCACGAACACCGGGGAGCTGTTTTTT. The encoded protein is CASRPYWVPTNTGELFF.